This T cell receptor beta chain is drawn from a study of identical twins. TCRdb used MiXCR to reprocess the 5' RACE reads, holding one entry per CDR3 protein. This table holds 600,000 to 800,000 distinct CDR3 sequences, 20% to 25% found once. V was cut by 4 bases and J by 0 bases, with 12 bases left in between. The CDR3 covers 14 residues. Germline assignment: CDR1 SQVTM and CDR2 ANQGSEA. These data were also reused for a study on T cells expressing NK-cell markers. That source reports: These same clonotypes (in several donors) also led the CD3+CD56-NKG2C+ fraction.

The chain couples TRBV29-1 to TRBJ1-1; D unclear. Sequencing input: PBMCs. This receptor was obtained from a woman in her late teens or twenties in good health. The chain's CDR3 is CSVVTLLMNTEAFF. The CDR3 nucleotides read TGCAGCGTTGTGACATTACTGATGAACACTGAAGCTTTCTTT.